This TCR beta chain appears in the sequencing data of a study of cytomegalovirus exposure and HLA in healthy donors. Germline loops: CDR1 LGHNA, CDR2 YSLEER. V lost 0 bases and J lost 0, with 11 bases in between. CDR3 length: 16 amino acids. Use of 60 Vbeta and 13 Jbeta primers characterized the PCR. Assay used: immunoSEQ multiplex PCR; TCRdb lists only in-frame clones, some missing. The sample has under 200,000 clones, around 86% seen once. The TCR was taken from a human donor in good health. Sequenced sample: PBMCs. The chain employs TRBV4-3 and TRBJ1-2; possibly TRBD1 for D (5 bases). CDR3 protein: CASSQDNTGTNYGYTF. The CDR3 DNA is TGCGCCAGCAGCCAAGATAACACAGGAACTAACTATGGCTACACCTTC.